Listed here are 5 T cell receptor beta chains from one sample, sequenced in a study of T cell responses to AZD1222 COVID-19 vaccine (dated by TCRdb to the early 2020s). The library was prepared using the immunoSEQ multiplex PCR assay. The source is immuneACCESS, and TCRdb retained only in-frame sequences with V and J called. Part of the clones is not carried over; for the studies checked, unresolved V genes explain less than half of this, and the remainder is unexplained. The table for this sample lists 130,000 or so clones; around 92% of them were counted only once. Of the sample, about 1.9% falls within the top ten clones. Read against the paper, the sample's time point label means: about 28 days (+/-7) after the second vaccine dose. This material consisted of peripheral blood, taken 28 days after the second AZD1222 dose. These receptors were obtained from an adult who received the AZD1222 COVID-19 vaccine.

J is TRBJ1-2 and V is TRBV6-2 or TRBV6-3, with 7 bases fitting TRBD1. The CDR3 consists of 12 residues. V was pared by 6 bases and J by 5 bases, with 3 bases of the junction left unmatched. Germline CDR1 MNHEY, CDR2 SVGEGT. This chain's CDR3 is CASSRTGYGYTF. The CDR3, as DNA: TGTGCCAGCAGCCGGACAGGATATGGCTACACCTTC.

This rearrangement joins TRBV18 to TRBJ2-5; D tentatively fits TRBD1 or TRBD2 (6 bases each). V was pared by 3 bases and J by 2 bases, with 13 bases between. Germline values: CDR1 KGHSH, CDR2 LQKENI. CDR3 length: 15 amino acids. CDR3 sequence: CASSPGGHHQETQYF. In nucleotides, the CDR3 is TGTGCCAGCTCACCCGGGGGACACCATCAAGAGACCCAGTACTTC.

The rearrangement links TRBV6-5 to TRBJ2-2; D may be TRBD1 (6 bases). Germline values: CDR1 MNHEY, CDR2 SVGAGI. The CDR3 contains 14 residues. Trimming pared 0 bases from V and 6 bases from J, leaving 8 bases between. CDR3 DNA: TGTGCCAGCAGTTACTCACAGGGTTCCGGGGAGCTGTTTTTT. Its translation: CASSYSQGSGELFF.

This sequence joins TRBV5-6 and TRBJ2-1; 14 nucleotides line up with TRBD2. Unmatched junction bases numbered 4, after V lost 3 bases and J lost 8 bases. Germline V CDR1 and CDR2: SGHDT, YYEEEE. CDR3 length: 15 residues. CDR3 protein: CASSYGTSGSDEQFF. The CDR3 DNA sequence: TGTGCCAGCAGCTACGGGACTAGCGGGAGCGATGAGCAGTTCTTC.

The chain recombines TRBV6-2 or TRBV6-3 with TRBJ1-1; D possibly corresponds to TRBD1 (6 bases). CDR3 length: 16 amino acids. Trimming stripped 3 bases from V and 1 base from J, with 15 bases between. CDR1 is MNHEY and CDR2 is SVGEGT in the germline V gene. As DNA, the CDR3 is TGTGCCAGCAGTTATTATCCAGGGGTGGCGAACACTGAAGCTTTCTTT. As protein: CASSYYPGVANTEAFF.